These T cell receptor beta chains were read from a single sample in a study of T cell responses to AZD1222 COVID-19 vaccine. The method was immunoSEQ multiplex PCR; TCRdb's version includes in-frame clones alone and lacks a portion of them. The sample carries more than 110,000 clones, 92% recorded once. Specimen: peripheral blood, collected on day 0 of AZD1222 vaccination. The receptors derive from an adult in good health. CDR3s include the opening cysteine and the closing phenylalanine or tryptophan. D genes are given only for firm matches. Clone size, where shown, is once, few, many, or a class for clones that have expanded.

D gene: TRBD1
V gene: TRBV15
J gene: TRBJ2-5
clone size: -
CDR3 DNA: TGTGCCACCAGCAGCCGAGGACAGGGTTGGATGGAGACCCAGTACTTC
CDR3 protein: CATSSRGQGWMETQYF

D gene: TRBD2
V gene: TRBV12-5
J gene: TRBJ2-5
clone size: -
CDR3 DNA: TGTGCTAGTGGACACCGGGACTATCAAGAGACCCAGTACTTC
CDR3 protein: CASGHRDYQETQYF

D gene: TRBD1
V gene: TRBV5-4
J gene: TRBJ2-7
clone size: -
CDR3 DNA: TGTGCCAGCAGCTTGGGGGGGACAGGGCGCGAGCAGTACTTC
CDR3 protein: CASSLGGTGREQYF

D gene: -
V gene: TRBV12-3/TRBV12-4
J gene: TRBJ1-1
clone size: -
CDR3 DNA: TGTGCCAGCAGTTTAGGGGCTTTCACTGAAGCTTTCTTT
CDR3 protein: CASSLGAFTEAFF

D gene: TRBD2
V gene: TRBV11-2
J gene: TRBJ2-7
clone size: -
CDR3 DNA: TGTGCCAGCAGCTTACGACCCTACGAGGGAGGGCCCTCGTACGAGCAGTACTTC
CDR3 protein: CASSLRPYEGGPSYEQYF

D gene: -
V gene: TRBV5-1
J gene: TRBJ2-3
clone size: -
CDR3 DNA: TGCGCCAGCAGCTTGGAGGACTGGGGGAATACGCAGTATTTT
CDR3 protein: CASSLEDWGNTQYF

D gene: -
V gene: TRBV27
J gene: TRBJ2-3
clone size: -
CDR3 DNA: TGTGCCAGCAGTTTATTGGCTTTCGGCACTAGCACAGATACGCAGTATTTT
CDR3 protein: CASSLLAFGTSTDTQYF

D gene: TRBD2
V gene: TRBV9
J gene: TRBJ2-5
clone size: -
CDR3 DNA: TGTGCCAGCAGTCTCGGAGCGGGGAGGGAGACCCAGTACTTC
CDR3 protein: CASSLGAGRETQYF

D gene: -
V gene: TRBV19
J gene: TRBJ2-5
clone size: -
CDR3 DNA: TGTGCCAGTAGTATAGCGGGGGCAGGGACCCAGTACTTC
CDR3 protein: CASSIAGAGTQYF

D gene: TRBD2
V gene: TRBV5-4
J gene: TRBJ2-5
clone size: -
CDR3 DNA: TGTGCCAGCAGACCCGGGACTAGCGGGAGGGCCGAAGAGACCCAGTACTTC
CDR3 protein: CASRPGTSGRAEETQYF

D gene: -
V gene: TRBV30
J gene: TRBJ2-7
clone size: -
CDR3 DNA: TGTGCCTGGAAATCTTTGGACTCCGAGCAGTACTTC
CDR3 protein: CAWKSLDSEQYF

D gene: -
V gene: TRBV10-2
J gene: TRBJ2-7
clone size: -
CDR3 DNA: TGCGCCAGCAGAGCCCCCGACAGAGTGACCTACGAGCAGTACTTC
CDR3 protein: CASRAPDRVTYEQYF

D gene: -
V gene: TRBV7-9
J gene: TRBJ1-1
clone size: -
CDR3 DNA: TGTGCCAGCAGCTTATCGAGGCTGAACACTGAAGCTTTCTTT
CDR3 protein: CASSLSRLNTEAFF

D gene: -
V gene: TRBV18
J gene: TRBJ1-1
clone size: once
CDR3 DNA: TGTGCCAGCTCACTAGAGAGGACTGAAGCTTTCTTT
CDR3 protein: CASSLERTEAFF

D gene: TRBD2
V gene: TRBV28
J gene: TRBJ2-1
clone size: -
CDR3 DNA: TGTGCCAGCAGTTTATTCCTGACTAGCGGGAGGAGTAATGAGCAGTTCTTC
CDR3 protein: CASSLFLTSGRSNEQFF

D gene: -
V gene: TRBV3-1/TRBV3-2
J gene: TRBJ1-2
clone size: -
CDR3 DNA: TGTGCCAGCAGCCAAGTAGGGGTTGGGTATGGCTACACCTTC
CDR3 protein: CASSQVGVGYGYTF

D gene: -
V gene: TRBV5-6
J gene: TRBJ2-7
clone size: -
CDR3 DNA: TGTGCCAGCAGCTTGTCCCACAAATACACTTACGAGCAGTACTTC
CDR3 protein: CASSLSHKYTYEQYF

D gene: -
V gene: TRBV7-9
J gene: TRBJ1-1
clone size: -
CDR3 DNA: TGTGCCAGCAGCTTTACAGGGATGAACACTGAAGCTTTCTTT
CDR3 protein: CASSFTGMNTEAFF

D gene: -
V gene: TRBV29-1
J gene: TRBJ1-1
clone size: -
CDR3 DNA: TGCAGCGTTGAAGGAGATACAGCGTACACTGAAGCTTTCTTT
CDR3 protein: CSVEGDTAYTEAFF

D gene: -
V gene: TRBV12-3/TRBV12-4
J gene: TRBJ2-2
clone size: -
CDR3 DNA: TGTGCCAGCAGTGTGCTAGCGTCCGGGGAGCTGTTTTTT
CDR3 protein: CASSVLASGELFF

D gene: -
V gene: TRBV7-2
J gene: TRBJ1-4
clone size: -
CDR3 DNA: TGTGCCAGCAGCTTAGCGCTGGAGGGAACTAATGAAAAACTGTTTTTT
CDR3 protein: CASSLALEGTNEKLFF

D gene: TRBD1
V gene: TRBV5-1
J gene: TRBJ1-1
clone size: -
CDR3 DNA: TGCGCCAGCAGCGAGCCGGGACAGTTAACACTGAAAGCTTTCTTT
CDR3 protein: CASSEPGQLTLKAFF

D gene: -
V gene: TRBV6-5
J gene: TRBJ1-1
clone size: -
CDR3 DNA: TGTGCCAGCAGTTACCAGGGGACTTTGGACACTGAAGCTTTCTTT
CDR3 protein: CASSYQGTLDTEAFF

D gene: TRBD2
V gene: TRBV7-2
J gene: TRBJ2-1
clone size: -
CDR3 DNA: TGTGCCAGCAGCTTAATGGAACGCACTAGCGGGTGGAATGAGCAGTTCTTC
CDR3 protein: CASSLMERTSGWNEQFF

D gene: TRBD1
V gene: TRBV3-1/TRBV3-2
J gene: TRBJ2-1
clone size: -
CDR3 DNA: TGTGCCAGCAGCCAACGCCGGGACAGATCCTACAATGAGCAGTTCTTC
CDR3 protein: CASSQRRDRSYNEQFF

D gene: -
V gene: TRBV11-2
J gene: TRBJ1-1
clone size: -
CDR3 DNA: TGTGCCAGCACCTTGAGCGGGGGGAACACTGAAGCTTTCTTT
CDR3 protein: CASTLSGGNTEAFF

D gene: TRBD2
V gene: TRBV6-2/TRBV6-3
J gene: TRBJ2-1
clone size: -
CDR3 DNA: TGTGCCAGCAGTCAGGAGTCTAGCGGGAGGGGGTACAATGAGCAGTTCTTC
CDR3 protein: CASSQESSGRGYNEQFF

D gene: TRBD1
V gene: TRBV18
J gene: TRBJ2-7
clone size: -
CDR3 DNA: TGTGCCAGCTCAGCCTACAGGGGTGTTAACGAGCAGTACTTC
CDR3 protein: CASSAYRGVNEQYF

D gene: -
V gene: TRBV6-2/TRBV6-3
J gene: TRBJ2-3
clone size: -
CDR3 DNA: TGTGCCAGCAGTTACGAAGCGGTGAACACAGATACGCAGTATTTT
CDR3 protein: CASSYEAVNTDTQYF

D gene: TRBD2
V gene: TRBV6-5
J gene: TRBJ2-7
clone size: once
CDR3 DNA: TGTGCCAGCACTAGAGCGGGACTAAACGAGCGCGAGCAGTACTTC
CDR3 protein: CASTRAGLNEREQYF

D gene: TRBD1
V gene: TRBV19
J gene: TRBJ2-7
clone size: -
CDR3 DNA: TGTGCCAGTAGTGCGACAGGGTTCTTCTACGAGCAGTACTTC
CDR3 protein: CASSATGFFYEQYF

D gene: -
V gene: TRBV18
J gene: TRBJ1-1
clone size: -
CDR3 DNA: TGTGCCAGCTCACCCCGAGGACAGAATATGAACACTGAAGCTTTCTTT
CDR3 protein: CASSPRGQNMNTEAFF

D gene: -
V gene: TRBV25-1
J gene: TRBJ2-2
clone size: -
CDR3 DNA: TGTGCCAGCAGTGAAGTGCGGGACTCCCACACCGGGGAGCTGTTTTTT
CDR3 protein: CASSEVRDSHTGELFF

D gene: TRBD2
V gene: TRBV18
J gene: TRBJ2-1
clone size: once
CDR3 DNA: TGTGCCAGCTCACCAAAGCCTAGCGGGGAAGAGCAGTTCTTC
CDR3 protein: CASSPKPSGEEQFF

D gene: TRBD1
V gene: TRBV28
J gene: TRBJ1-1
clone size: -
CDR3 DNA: TGTGCCAGCAGTCGCCCAGGGGGGGCTGAAGCTTTCTTT
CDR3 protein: CASSRPGGAEAFF

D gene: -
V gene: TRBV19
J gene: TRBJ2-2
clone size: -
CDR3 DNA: TGTGCCAGTGGCCTCCGTGGAGGGGTCAACACCGGGGAGCTGTTTTTT
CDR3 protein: CASGLRGGVNTGELFF

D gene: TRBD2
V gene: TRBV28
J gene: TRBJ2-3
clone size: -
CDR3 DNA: TGTGCCAGCAGTTTCCAGCGGGAGCGTAGCACAGATACGCAGTATTTT
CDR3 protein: CASSFQRERSTDTQYF

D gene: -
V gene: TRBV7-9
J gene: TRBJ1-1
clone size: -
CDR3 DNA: TGTGCCAGCAGCTTAGGACTAGTGAACACTGAAGCTTTCTTT
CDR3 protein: CASSLGLVNTEAFF

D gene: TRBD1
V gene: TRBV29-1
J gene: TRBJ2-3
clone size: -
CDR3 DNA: TGCAGCGAAGGACAGGGCCCAGATACGCAGTATTTT
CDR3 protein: CSEGQGPDTQYF

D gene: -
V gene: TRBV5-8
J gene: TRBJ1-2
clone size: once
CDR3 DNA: TGTGCCAGCAGCTTGAGCGCCCCAGCTAACTATGGCTACACCTTC
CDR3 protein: CASSLSAPANYGYTF

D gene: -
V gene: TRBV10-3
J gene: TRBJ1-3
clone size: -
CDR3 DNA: TGTGCCATCAGTGAGTTGTTGACGGGTCTCGGAAACACCATATATTTT
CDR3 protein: CAISELLTGLGNTIYF

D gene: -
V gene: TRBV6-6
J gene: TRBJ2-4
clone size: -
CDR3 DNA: TGTGCCAGCAGTTTAGCCCCCCCAGACAAAAACATTCAGTACTTC
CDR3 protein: CASSLAPPDKNIQYF

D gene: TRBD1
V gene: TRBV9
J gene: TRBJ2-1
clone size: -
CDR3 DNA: TGTGCCAGCAGCCTTCGGGACAGGAGCTCCTACAATGAGCAGTTCTTC
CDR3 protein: CASSLRDRSSYNEQFF

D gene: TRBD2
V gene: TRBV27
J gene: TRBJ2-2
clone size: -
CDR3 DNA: TGTGCCAGCAGTTCCGCGGGAGCGAACACCGGGGAGCTGTTTTTT
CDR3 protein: CASSSAGANTGELFF

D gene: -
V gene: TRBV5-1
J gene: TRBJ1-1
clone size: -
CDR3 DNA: TGCGCCAGCAGCCGCAGGGCGCTGAACACTGAAGCTTTCTTT
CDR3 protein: CASSRRALNTEAFF

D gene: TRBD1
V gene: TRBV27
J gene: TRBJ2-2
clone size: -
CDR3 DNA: TGTGCCAGCAGGACAGGGGGATGGCCCGGGGAGCTGTTTTTT
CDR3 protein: CASRTGGWPGELFF

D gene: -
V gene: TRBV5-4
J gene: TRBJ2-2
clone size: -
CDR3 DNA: TGTGCCAGCAGAGGGGGGGTGAACACCGGGGAGCTGTTTTTT
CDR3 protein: CASRGGVNTGELFF

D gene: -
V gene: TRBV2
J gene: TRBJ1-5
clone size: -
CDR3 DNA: TGTGCCAGCAGAAATCATCAGGGGAGTCAGCCCCAGCATTTT
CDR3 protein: CASRNHQGSQPQHF

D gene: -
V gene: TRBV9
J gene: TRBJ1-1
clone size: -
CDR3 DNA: TGTGCCAGCAGCGTAGAAGGTACTGAAGCTTTCTTT
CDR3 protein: CASSVEGTEAFF

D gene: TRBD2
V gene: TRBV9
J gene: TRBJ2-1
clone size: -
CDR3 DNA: TGTGCCAGCAGCGTAACTAGCGGAATCTACAATGAGCAGTTCTTC
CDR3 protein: CASSVTSGIYNEQFF

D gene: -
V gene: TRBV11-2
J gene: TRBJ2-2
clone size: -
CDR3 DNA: TGTGCCAGCAGCTTAATGGGGCGCCGGAACACCGGGGAGCTGTTTTTT
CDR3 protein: CASSLMGRRNTGELFF

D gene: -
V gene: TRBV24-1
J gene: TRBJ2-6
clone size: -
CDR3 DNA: TGTGCCACCAGTGACCAGGCTCCTGGGGCCAACGTCCTGACTTTC
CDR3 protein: CATSDQAPGANVLTF

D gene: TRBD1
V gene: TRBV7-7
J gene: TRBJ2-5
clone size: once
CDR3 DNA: TGTGCCAGCAGCTTTCCGGGACAGGGGGGAGAGACCCAGTACTTC
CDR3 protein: CASSFPGQGGETQYF

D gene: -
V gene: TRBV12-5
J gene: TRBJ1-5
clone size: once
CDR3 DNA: TGTGCTAGTGGTTTGGAAACAGGGCGTCAGCCCCAGCATTTT
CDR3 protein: CASGLETGRQPQHF